These 29 T cell receptor beta chains were sequenced from one sample in a study of blood T cell repertoires in COVID-19. Measured with immunoSEQ multiplex PCR; TCRdb has only the in-frame clones, and not every one. The data contain approximately 450,000 clones, 75% to 90% of them seen just once; the ten biggest clones take up 4% to 4.5%. The material sequenced was peripheral blood. The receptors shown here come from a woman in her twenties or thirties with acute or convalescent COVID-19.

The chain is built from TRBV6-5 and TRBJ2-1; a possible D gene is TRBD2 (6 bases). Trimming stripped 2 bases from V and 0 bases from J, with 8 bases between. CDR1 is MNHEY, CDR2 SVGAGI, per germline. This CDR3 contains 15 residues. The CDR3 DNA follows: TGTGCCAGCAGTTACCGGGGACTCTCCTACAATGAGCAGTTCTTC. Amino acid sequence: CASSYRGLSYNEQFF.

Concerning this clone itself: This sample includes further DNA sequences coding for the same CDR3. The chain couples TRBV11-2 to TRBJ1-2; D is perhaps TRBD1 (6 bases). The ends were cut back, 5 bases at V and 2 bases at J, with 9 bases in the middle. The CDR3 is 13 amino acids. CDR1 is SGHAT, CDR2 FQNNGV, per germline. The CDR3 reads CASSLDRNYGYTF. Written as DNA, the CDR3 is TGTGCCAGCAGCCTGGACAGAAACTATGGCTACACCTTC.

The J gene is TRBJ1-6, the V gene TRBV9; D may be TRBD1 (5 bases). CDR3 length: 14 amino acids. Deletions cut 5 bases from V and 5 bases from J, with 11 bases between. Germline values: CDR1 SGDLS, CDR2 YYNGEE. CDR3 region: CASSSGVNNSPLHF. DNA for the CDR3: TGTGCCAGCAGTTCGGGGGTTAATAATTCACCCCTCCACTTT.

This chain links TRBV6-4 with TRBJ1-1; D unresolved. The germline V gene has CDR1 MRHNA and CDR2 SNTAGT. The CDR3 contains 15 residues. V lost 4 bases, J lost 6 bases, and 18 bases lay in between. CDR3 nucleotide sequence: TGTGCCAGCAGTGTCACTCCGCCCCTATTGTCTGAAGCTTTCTTT. Translating gives CASSVTPPLLSEAFF.

The chain employs TRBV24-1 and TRBJ1-5; a possible D gene is TRBD1 (6 bases). Germline CDR1 and CDR2: KGHDR and SFDVKD. Trimming pared 3 bases from V and 2 bases from J, leaving 10 bases between. This CDR3 region has 15 residues. CDR3 sequence: CATSDGHRGNQPQHF. DNA for the CDR3: TGTGCCACCAGTGATGGTCACAGGGGCAATCAGCCCCAGCATTTT.

The chain is built from TRBV20-1 and TRBJ2-5; D might be TRBD2 (6 bases). Deletions cut 1 base from V and 7 bases from J, with 7 bases between. CDR3 size: 11 residues. Germline values: CDR1 DFQATT, CDR2 SNEGSKA (reference sequence). CDR3 sequence: CSARGGGTQYF. The CDR3 DNA reads TGCAGTGCTAGAGGGGGAGGGACCCAGTACTTC.

This chain joins TRBV11-3 and TRBJ2-3; 7 nucleotides match TRBD1. This CDR3 contains 15 residues. Germline CDR1 SGHNT, CDR2 YENEEA. After removal of 5 bases from V and 5 bases from J, the junction contained 10 bases not matched to a gene. CDR3 bases: TGTGCCAGCAGCCGGGGTGAGGGGGCTGAAGATACGCAGTATTTT. As protein: CASSRGEGAEDTQYF.

This chain links TRBV9 with TRBJ1-2; tentatively, D is TRBD1 (6 bases). The V and J ends lost 3 bases and 2 bases respectively, with 8 bases between them. The CDR3 is made up of 13 amino acids. The V gene's germline CDR1 is SGDLS and CDR2 YYNGEE. CDR3 region: CASSDTGNYGYTF. As DNA, the CDR3 is TGTGCCAGCAGCGATACAGGGAACTATGGCTACACCTTC.

J is TRBJ2-5 and V is TRBV27; TRBD1 agrees at 10 bases. The length of the CDR3 is 15 residues. CDR1 and CDR2 from the germline V gene are MNHEY and SMNVEV (reference sequence). V was pared by 5 bases and J by 5 bases, with 8 bases of the junction left unmatched. The CDR3 here is CASSEIGTGEETQYF. The CDR3 nucleotides are TGTGCCAGCAGTGAAATAGGGACAGGGGAGGAGACCCAGTACTTC.

The chain links TRBV20-1 to TRBJ2-3; D is possibly TRBD1 (5 bases). The CDR3 sequence is 11 residues long. Germline lookup yields CDR1 DFQATT and CDR2 SNEGSKA (reference sequence). V lost 4 bases and J 6 bases, leaving 8 bases between the germline ends. The CDR3: CSAIKGDTQYF. In nucleotides, the CDR3 is TGCAGTGCTATTAAGGGGGATACGCAGTATTTT.

This chain links TRBV6-5 with TRBJ1-1, with 7 positions matching TRBD1. This CDR3 is 15 amino acids long. V shed 6 bases and J 1 base; nucleotides not matched to a gene: 8. Germline-derived CDR1 and CDR2 are MNHEY and SVGAGI. In DNA form, the CDR3 reads TGTGCCAGCAGCGCTAGACAGGGTTCGAACACTGAAGCTTTCTTT. Translated, it gives CASSARQGSNTEAFF.

In its sample, this clone was seen once. The chain couples TRBV19 to TRBJ2-2; D may be TRBD2 (6 bases). The germline V gene encodes CDR1 LNHDA and CDR2 SQIVND (reference sequence). CDR3 size: 17 residues. Trimming pared 7 bases from V and 1 base from J, leaving 19 bases between. CDR3 coding DNA: TGTGCCAGTACGGTGCGGGGCAGGGTCGGGAACACCGGGGAGCTGTTTTTT. It encodes CASTVRGRVGNTGELFF.

CDR3 protein: CASGSIGGYEQYF. DNA of the CDR3: TGTGCCAGCGGCTCCATCGGGGGCTACGAGCAGTACTTC. The rearrangement links TRBV5-6 to TRBJ2-7, with a possible D match to TRBD2 (6 bases). This CDR3 region has 13 residues. Trimming took off 7 bases at V and 3 bases at J, with 14 bases between the two ends. Germline CDR1 and CDR2: SGHDT and YYEEEE.

This clone was detected only a few times. The chain is built from TRBV2 and TRBJ1-2, with TRBD1 matching 7 bases. V lost 2 bases, J lost 1 base, and 10 bases stayed unmatched. This CDR3 contains 17 residues. Germline V gene sequence: CDR1 SNHLY, CDR2 FYNNEI. The CDR3 DNA reads TGTGCCAGCAGTGAAACAGTAGAGGCAGGGGGTAACTATGGCTACACCTTC. Encoded protein: CASSETVEAGGNYGYTF. The whole variable domain, filled in from reference TRBV2 and TRBJ1-2, reads EPEVTQTPSHQVTQMGQEVILRCVPISNHLYFYWYRQILGQKVEFLVSFYNNEISEKSEIFDDQFSVERPDGSNFTLKIRSTKLEDSAMYFCASSETVEAGGNYGYTFGSGTRLTVV.

The CDR3 loop is CASSPGTGQETQYF. CDR3 nucleotides: TGTGCCAGCAGCCCGGGGACAGGTCAAGAGACCCAGTACTTC. This chain links TRBV3-1 (or the pseudogene TRBV3-2) with TRBJ2-5; 8 bases are a match to TRBD1. V gave up 4 bases and J gave up 2 bases; unmatched junction bases: 3. This CDR3 has 14 amino acids. Germline CDR1 LGHDT, CDR2 YNNKEL (reference sequence).

This clone occurred many times. The chain's CDR3 is CASSSFVTGTGELFF. CDR3 nucleotide sequence: TGTGCCAGCAGCTCTTTCGTCACGGGCACCGGGGAGCTGTTTTTT. The V call is TRBV7-9, the J call TRBJ2-2; the D is unclear. The V and J ends lost 4 bases and 4 bases respectively, with 13 bases between them. This CDR3 is built from 15 residues. CDR1 and CDR2 (germline): SEHNR, FQNEAQ (reference sequence).

This chain connects TRBV21-1 to TRBJ2-1; the table's D call TRBD1 went unverified against the DNA. TRBV21-1 is termed a pseudogene. CDR3 length: 16 amino acids. CDR3 nucleotide sequence: TGTGCCAGCAGCAAGGGACCCGGACAGGGCGAAGATGAGCAGTTCTTC. Translation gives CASSKGPGQGEDEQFF.

The chain recombines TRBV19 with TRBJ2-3; D unclear. The CDR3 has 16 amino acids. Trimming removed 0 bases from V and 1 base from J, with 11 bases in between. Germline CDR1 and CDR2: LNHDA and SQIVND (reference sequence). CDR3 bases: TGTGCCAGTAGTATAGATCCTAGTCCTGGCACAGATACGCAGTATTTT. This codes for CASSIDPSPGTDTQYF.

The chain is built from TRBV19 and TRBJ1-5; 8 nucleotides match TRBD1. The CDR3 has 15 residues. The germline CDR1 and CDR2 sequences are LNHDA and SQIVND (reference sequence). The V segment lost 6 bases and the J segment 2 bases; nucleotides outside the gene matches: 6. This CDR3 reads CASSNRGQGNQPQHF. Here the CDR3 DNA reads TGTGCCAGTAGCAACAGGGGACAGGGCAATCAGCCCCAGCATTTT.

The J gene is TRBJ2-3, the V gene TRBV27; 12 bases agree with TRBD2. J lost 3 bases, V lost 5 bases, and 6 bases had no gene match. Germline V gene lookup returns CDR1 MNHEY and CDR2 SMNVEV (reference sequence). The CDR3 length is 16 residues. The CDR3 DNA reads TGTGCCAGCAGTCCAACTAGCGGGGGGTCTACAGATACGCAGTATTTT. Translating it yields CASSPTSGGSTDTQYF.

The chain couples TRBV6-5 to TRBJ2-3; possible D gene TRBD2, 7 bases. V was cut by 5 bases and J by 2 bases, with 11 bases left in between. This CDR3 contains 14 residues. In germline, CDR1 is MNHEY, CDR2 SVGAGI. The CDR3 loop reads CASSRGGNTDTQYF. CDR3 bases: TGTGCCAGCAGTAGGGGGGGAAACACAGATACGCAGTATTTT.

V gene TRBV20-1 combines with J gene TRBJ2-2; D remains ambiguous. Trimming pared 3 bases from V and 5 bases from J, leaving 7 bases between. CDR1 DFQATT and CDR2 SNEGSKA come from the germline V gene (reference sequence). The CDR3 is 12 residues long. The CDR3 spells CSASAVTGELFF. The CDR3 DNA reads TGCAGTGCTAGTGCCGTGACCGGGGAGCTGTTTTTT.

This chain links TRBV19 with TRBJ1-5; no firm D call. V was cut by 3 bases and J by 5 bases, with 11 bases left in between. The CDR3 is 14 amino acids. Germline V lookup: CDR1 LNHDA, CDR2 SQIVND (reference sequence). The CDR3 region has the DNA TGTGCCAGTAGTATTATCGGCGGTCATCAGCCCCAGCATTTT. This codes for CASSIIGGHQPQHF.

CDR3 sequence reads: CAWTRRGNKNIQYF. The CDR3 DNA reads as TGTGCCTGGACAAGGCGGGGGAATAAAAACATTCAGTACTTC. The chain is built from TRBV30 and TRBJ2-4; the match to TRBD2 covers 7 bases. The CDR3 covers 14 residues. The trim removed 4 bases at V and 4 bases at J, leaving 7 bases unmatched. The germline CDR1 and CDR2 sequences are GTSNPN and SVGIG (reference sequence).

The chain employs TRBV6-5 and TRBJ2-1; 9 nucleotides match TRBD1. Germline CDR1 MNHEY, CDR2 SVGAGI. This CDR3 comprises 14 residues. Germline trimming cut 5 bases from V and 3 bases from J; bases unmatched to any gene: 2. The CDR3 protein is CASSQGQGYNEQFF. The CDR3, as DNA: TGTGCCAGCAGTCAGGGACAGGGCTACAATGAGCAGTTCTTC.

This chain connects TRBV18 to TRBJ2-3; TRBD2 might be the D (5 bases). This CDR3 is built from 17 residues. Trimming removed 3 bases at V and 0 bases at J, with 16 bases between. Germline loops: CDR1 KGHSH, CDR2 LQKENI. CDR3 loop: CASSPAERESSTDTQYF. The CDR3 DNA reads as TGTGCCAGCTCACCTGCAGAACGGGAATCTAGCACAGATACGCAGTATTTT.

This clone was observed a single time. The V gene is TRBV28, the J gene TRBJ2-5, with 8 positions matching TRBD2. V trimming: 2 bases; J trimming: 5 bases; junction bases outside the gene matches: 10. The germline gives CDR1 MDHEN, CDR2 SYDVKM. This CDR3 region has 16 residues. Written as DNA, the CDR3 is TGTGCCAGCAGTTTAGACGGCTCGGGGGGGCTGGAGACCCAGTACTTC. This encodes CASSLDGSGGLETQYF.

The rearrangement joins TRBV29-1 to TRBJ1-1, with TRBD1 matching 8 bases. The CDR3 has 12 amino acids. J was trimmed by 5 bases and V by 7 bases; bases with no gene match: 6. Germline CDR1 reads SQVTM; CDR2 reads ANQGSEA. The CDR3 protein is CSAGTGSTEAFF. As DNA, the CDR3 is TGCAGCGCCGGGACAGGATCAACTGAAGCTTTCTTT.

CDR3 region: CSASYLGELFF. In DNA, the CDR3 is TGCAGTGCTAGTTATTTAGGGGAGCTGTTTTTT. J is TRBJ2-2 and V is TRBV20-1; no clear D gene. CDR3 length equals 11 residues. Germline CDR1 DFQATT, CDR2 SNEGSKA (reference sequence). Trimming left V 3 bases short and J 8 bases short, with 7 bases between.